What follows describes a single T cell receptor beta chain. Its antigen is not known. The data belong to a study of cytomegalovirus exposure and HLA in healthy donors. Regarding the study as a whole: The records held CMV serostatus as the only immune exposure information.

All donors participated as healthy donors of bone marrow. Amplification used 60 Vbeta primers and 13 Jbeta primers. The data were produced by immunoSEQ multiplex PCR, yet TCRdb's version contains in-frame clones alone and is incomplete. The sample holds about 150,000 clones, 75% to 85% seen once. Looked up from germline, CDR1 is SNHLY and CDR2 is FYNNEI. The CDR3 consists of 14 residues. V was clipped by 3 bases and J by 6 bases; unmatched bases: 1. The chain couples TRBV2 to TRBJ1-6, with 8 nucleotides matching TRBD1. The specimen sequenced was PBMCs. The origin of this receptor is a middle-aged woman in good health and CMV-seronegative. In nucleotides, the CDR3 is TGTGCCAGCAGTGACAGGGGGCTTAATTCACCCCTCCACTTT. Amino acids: CASSDRGLNSPLHF.